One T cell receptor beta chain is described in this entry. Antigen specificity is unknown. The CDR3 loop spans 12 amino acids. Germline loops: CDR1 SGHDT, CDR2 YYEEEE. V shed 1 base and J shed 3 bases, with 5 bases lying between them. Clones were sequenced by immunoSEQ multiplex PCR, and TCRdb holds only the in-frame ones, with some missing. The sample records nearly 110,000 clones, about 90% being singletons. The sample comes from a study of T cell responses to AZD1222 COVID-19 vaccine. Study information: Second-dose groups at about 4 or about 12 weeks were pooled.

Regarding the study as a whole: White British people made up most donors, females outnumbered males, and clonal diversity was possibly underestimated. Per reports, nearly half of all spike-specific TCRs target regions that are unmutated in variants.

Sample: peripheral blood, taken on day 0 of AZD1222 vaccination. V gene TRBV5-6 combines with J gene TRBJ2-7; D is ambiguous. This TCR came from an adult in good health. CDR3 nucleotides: TGTGCCAGCAGCTTGACCGACTACGAGCAGTACTTC. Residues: CASSLTDYEQYF.